These 10 T cell receptor beta chains were all obtained from the same sample, sequenced in a study of shared clonotypes between healthy human individuals. Sequencing was performed with immunoSEQ multiplex PCR; in TCRdb, only in-frame clones are kept and a portion is missing. In the table there are roughly 2,500,000 clones, 93% of which are singletons. Material for sequencing was naive CD4+ T cells from PBMCs. Subset here: CD45RA+ positively selected. Every receptor here comes from a man younger than 30 in good health. Some clones in this sample may be carry-over from other donors' samples.

The chain uses TRBV5-5 and TRBJ2-7, with D possibly matching TRBD1 (5 bases). The V and J ends lost 4 bases and 0 bases respectively, with 17 bases between them. The CDR3 extends over 16 amino acids. CDR1 is SGHKS and CDR2 is YYEKEE in the germline V gene (reference sequence). The CDR3 sequence is CASSRTDSLTSYEQYF. The CDR3 bases are TGTGCCAGCAGCAGAACCGACAGCCTAACCTCCTACGAGCAGTACTTC. Full variable domain (rest looked up from reference TRBV5-5 and TRBJ2-7): DAGVTQSPTHLIKTRGQQVTLRCSPISGHKSVSWYQQVLGQGPQFIFQYYEKEERGRGNFPDRFSARQFPNYSSELNVNALLLGDSALYLCASSRTDSLTSYEQYFGPGTRLTVT.

This sequence joins TRBV6-5 and TRBJ1-5; D is undetermined. Trimming pared 0 bases from V and 6 bases from J, leaving 6 bases between. CDR1 is MNHEY, CDR2 SVGAGI, per germline. There are 13 residues in the CDR3. The CDR3 DNA reads as TGTGCCAGCAGTTACTCAATAACTCAGCCCCAGCATTTT. Amino acid sequence: CASSYSITQPQHF.

The genes are TRBV28 and TRBJ2-7; 8 bases agree with TRBD2. The germline gives CDR1 MDHEN, CDR2 SYDVKM. J was trimmed by 0 bases and V by 6 bases; bases with no gene match: 13. The CDR3 loop spans 17 amino acids. The CDR3 reads CASRKLSGTRGSYEQYF. The CDR3 coding sequence is TGTGCCAGCAGAAAACTCTCCGGGACTAGAGGCTCCTACGAGCAGTACTTC.

V usage is TRBV11-3 and J usage is TRBJ2-1; tentatively, D is TRBD1 or TRBD2 (5 bases each). V lost 3 bases, J lost 6 bases, and 21 bases lay in between. The CDR3 runs 17 residues. CDR1 and CDR2 from the germline V gene are SGHNT and YENEEA. The CDR3 DNA reads as TGTGCCAGCAGCTTGGGGGATGAAAGGACAAGAGGCAATGAGCAGTTCTTC. Translating it yields CASSLGDERTRGNEQFF.

The gene calls are TRBV6-5 and TRBJ1-3; possibly TRBD1 for D (5 bases). V shed 8 bases and J shed 9 bases, with 23 bases lying between them. This CDR3 is 15 amino acids long. Germline V gene lookup returns CDR1 MNHEY and CDR2 SVGAGI. The CDR3 is CASLEGPTPESTIYF. CDR3 sequence (DNA): TGTGCCAGCCTAGAGGGACCGACCCCAGAATCCACCATATATTTT.

As for this clone: The sample contains more than one DNA sequence encoding this CDR3. This chain links TRBV7-9 with TRBJ1-3, with 10 bases lining up with TRBD1. The CDR3 spans 13 residues. Germline V gene data show CDR1 as SEHNR and CDR2 as FQNEAQ (reference sequence). After removal of 5 bases from V and 7 bases from J, the junction contained 2 bases not matched to a gene. Written as DNA, the CDR3 is TGTGCCAGCAGCCGGGGACAGGGGAACACCATATATTTT. It yields the protein CASSRGQGNTIYF.

This clone was picked up a small number of times. J is TRBJ2-1 and V is TRBV12-5, with no clear D. The CDR3 is made up of 11 amino acids. Germline values: CDR1 LGHNT, CDR2 FRNRAP. The germline V and J ends were trimmed by 1 base and 7 bases, with 2 bases remaining between them. The DNA for the CDR3 is TGTGCTAGTGGTTTGGCGAATGAGCAGTTCTTC. It encodes CASGLANEQFF. Full variable domain (missing parts from reference TRBV12-5 and TRBJ2-1): DARVTQTPRHKVTEMGQEVTMRCQPILGHNTVFWYRQTMMQGLELLAYFRNRAPLDDSGMPKDRFSAEMPDATLATLKIQPSEPRDSAVYFCASGLANEQFFGPGTRLTVL.

The chain joins TRBV10-3 to TRBJ1-1; no reliable D call. In germline, CDR1 is ENHRY, CDR2 SYGVKD. The V end was cut by 0 bases, the J end by 5 bases, with 19 bases between. The CDR3 totals 17 residues. The CDR3 sequence: CAISESRIVEGGTEAFF. Here the CDR3 DNA reads TGTGCCATCAGTGAGTCGAGGATCGTGGAGGGAGGAACTGAAGCTTTCTTT.

The chain combines TRBV7-2 with TRBJ2-5, with D perhaps matching TRBD1 (6 bases). V was clipped by 6 bases and J by 11 bases, with 16 bases between them. The CDR3 is 12 amino acids. The germline V gene has CDR1 SGHTA and CDR2 FQGNSA. The CDR3 DNA is TGTGCCAGCAGGGCACAGGGATGGGAGCAGTACTTC. Its protein is CASRAQGWEQYF. Based on the CDR3 plus reference TRBV7-2 and TRBJ2-5, the full variable domain is GAGVSQSPSNKVTEKGKDVELRCDPISGHTALYWYRQSLGQGLEFLIYFQGNSAPDKSGLPSDRFSAERTGGSVSTLTIQRTQQEDSAVYLCASRAQGWEQYFGPGTRLLVL.

DNA for the CDR3: TGTGCCAGCACCGGCTACGGGACTGGTTACAATGAGCAGTTCTTC. It is translated as CASTGYGTGYNEQFF. The chain recombines TRBV6-5 with TRBJ2-1; maybe TRBD2 (6 bases). V was clipped by 7 bases and J by 4 bases, with 17 bases between them. In germline, CDR1 is MNHEY, CDR2 SVGAGI. The CDR3 is made up of 15 amino acids.